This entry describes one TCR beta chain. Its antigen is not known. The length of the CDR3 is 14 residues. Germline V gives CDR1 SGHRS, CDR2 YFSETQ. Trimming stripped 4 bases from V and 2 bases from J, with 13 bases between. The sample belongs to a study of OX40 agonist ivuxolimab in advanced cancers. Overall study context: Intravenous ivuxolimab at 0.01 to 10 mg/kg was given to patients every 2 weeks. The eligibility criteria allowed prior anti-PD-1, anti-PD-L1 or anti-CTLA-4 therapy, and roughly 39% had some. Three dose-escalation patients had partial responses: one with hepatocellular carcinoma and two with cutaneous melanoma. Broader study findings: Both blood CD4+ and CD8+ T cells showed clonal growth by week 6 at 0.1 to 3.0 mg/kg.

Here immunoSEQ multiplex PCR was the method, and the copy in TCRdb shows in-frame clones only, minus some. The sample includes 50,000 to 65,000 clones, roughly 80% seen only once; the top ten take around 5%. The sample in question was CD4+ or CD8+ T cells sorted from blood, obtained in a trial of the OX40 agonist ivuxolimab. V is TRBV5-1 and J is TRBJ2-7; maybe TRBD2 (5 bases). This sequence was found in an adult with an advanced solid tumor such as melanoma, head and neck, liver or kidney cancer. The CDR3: CASSQAESTYEQYF. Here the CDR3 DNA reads TGCGCCAGCAGCCAAGCGGAGAGTACCTACGAGCAGTACTTC.